This TCR beta chain was captured by sequencing in a study of T cell responses to AZD1222 COVID-19 vaccine. Study-wide points: No repertoire was sampled before or during the peak T cell response, only after it. A rise in Spike-specific TCR breadth and depth followed two AZD1222 doses. Nearly half of spike-specific TCRs reportedly target unmutated variant regions.

Notes on this clone: The antigen is undetermined.

The repertoire was sequenced with immunoSEQ multiplex PCR; TCRdb's copy has only in-frame clones and lacks some. The profile shows some 150,000 clones, approximately 87% of them singletons. Germline V gene lookup returns CDR1 MDHEN and CDR2 SYDVKM. The V end was cut by 2 bases, the J end by 7 bases, with 3 bases between. There are 11 residues in the CDR3. The sequences come from peripheral blood, collected on day 0 of MenACWY control vaccination. The receptor was isolated from an adult in good health. The genes are TRBV28 and TRBJ2-1; D gene uncertain. This CDR3 reads CASSLRNEQFF. The CDR3 nucleotides read TGTGCCAGCAGTTTAAGAAATGAGCAGTTCTTC. Using reference TRBV28 and TRBJ2-1 for the parts outside the CDR3, the full variable domain is DVKVTQSSRYLVKRTGEKVFLECVQDMDHENMFWYRQDPGLGLRLIYFSYDVKMKEKGDIPEGYSVSREKKERFSLILESASTNQTSMYLCASSLRNEQFFGPGTRLTVL.